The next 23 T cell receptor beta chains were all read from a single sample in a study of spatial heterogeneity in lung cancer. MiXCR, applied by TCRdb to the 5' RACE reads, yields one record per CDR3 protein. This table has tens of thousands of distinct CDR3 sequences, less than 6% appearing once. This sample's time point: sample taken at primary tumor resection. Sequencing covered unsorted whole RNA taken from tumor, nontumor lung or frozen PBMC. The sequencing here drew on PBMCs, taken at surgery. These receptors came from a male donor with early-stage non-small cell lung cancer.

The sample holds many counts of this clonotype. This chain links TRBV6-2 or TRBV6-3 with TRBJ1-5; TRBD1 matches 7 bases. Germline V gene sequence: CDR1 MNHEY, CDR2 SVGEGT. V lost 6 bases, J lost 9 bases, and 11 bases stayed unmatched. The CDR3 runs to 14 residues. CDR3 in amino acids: CASSPGQASRPQHF. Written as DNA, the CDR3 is TGTGCCAGCAGCCCAGGACAGGCATCTAGGCCCCAGCATTTT.

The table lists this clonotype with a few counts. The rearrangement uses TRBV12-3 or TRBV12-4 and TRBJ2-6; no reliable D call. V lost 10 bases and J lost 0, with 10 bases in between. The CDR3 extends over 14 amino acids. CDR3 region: CATLTHSGANVLTF. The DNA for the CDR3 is TGTGCCACCCTGACCCACTCTGGGGCCAACGTCCTGACTTTC.

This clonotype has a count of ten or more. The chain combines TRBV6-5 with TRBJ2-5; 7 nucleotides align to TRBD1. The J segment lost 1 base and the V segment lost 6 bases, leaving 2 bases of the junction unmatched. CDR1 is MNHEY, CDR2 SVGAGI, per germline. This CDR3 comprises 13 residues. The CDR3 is CASRGTAQETQYF. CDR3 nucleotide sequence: TGTGCCAGCAGGGGGACAGCCCAAGAGACCCAGTACTTC.

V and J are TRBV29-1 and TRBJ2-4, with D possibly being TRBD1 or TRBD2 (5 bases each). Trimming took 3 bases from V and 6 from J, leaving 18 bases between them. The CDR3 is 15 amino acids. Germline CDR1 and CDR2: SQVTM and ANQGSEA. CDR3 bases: TGCAGCGTTGAGGCGAGGGGTTCACCCGGAAACATTCAGTACTTC. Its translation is CSVEARGSPGNIQYF. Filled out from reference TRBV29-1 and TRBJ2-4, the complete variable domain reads SAVISQKPSRDICQRGTSLTIQCQVDSQVTMMFWYRQQPGQSLTLIATANQGSEATYESGFVIDKFPISRPNLTFSTLTVSNMSPEDSSIYLCSVEARGSPGNIQYFGAGTRLSVL.

CDR3 bases: TGTGCCAGCAGCCCACAGGGAGGTGCTTTCTTT. This codes for CASSPQGGAFF. The V gene is TRBV14, the J gene TRBJ1-1, with D perhaps matching TRBD1 (6 bases). The germline V gene encodes CDR1 SGHDN and CDR2 FVKESK. This CDR3 is built from 11 residues. V shed 4 bases and J shed 11 bases, with 11 bases lying between them.

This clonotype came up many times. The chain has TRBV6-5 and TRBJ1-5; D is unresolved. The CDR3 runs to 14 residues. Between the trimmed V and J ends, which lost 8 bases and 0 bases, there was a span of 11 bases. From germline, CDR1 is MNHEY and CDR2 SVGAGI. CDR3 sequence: CASSAAYSNQPQHF. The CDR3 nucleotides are TGTGCCAGCTCGGCAGCTTATAGCAATCAGCCCCAGCATTTT.

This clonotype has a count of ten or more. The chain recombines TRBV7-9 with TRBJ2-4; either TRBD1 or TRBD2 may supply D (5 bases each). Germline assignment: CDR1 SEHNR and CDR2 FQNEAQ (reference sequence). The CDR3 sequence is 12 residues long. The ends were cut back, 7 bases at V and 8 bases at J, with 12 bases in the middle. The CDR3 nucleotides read TGTGCCAGCACCGAGGGGCAGGACATTCAGTACTTC. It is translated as CASTEGQDIQYF.

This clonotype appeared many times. DNA of the CDR3: TGTGCCAGCTCAGGGGGTACGGGCGAGCAGTACTTC. Amino acid sequence: CASSGGTGEQYF. The chain is built from TRBV12-3 or TRBV12-4 and TRBJ2-7, with 7 nucleotides matching TRBD1. This CDR3 contains 12 residues. V trimming: 8 bases; J trimming: 6 bases; junction bases outside the gene matches: 7.

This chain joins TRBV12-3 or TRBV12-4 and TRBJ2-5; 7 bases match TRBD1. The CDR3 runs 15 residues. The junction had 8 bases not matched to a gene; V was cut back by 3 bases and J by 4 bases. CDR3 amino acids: CASSFRQGALETQYF. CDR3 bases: TGTGCCAGCAGTTTCCGACAGGGAGCCTTAGAGACCCAGTACTTC.

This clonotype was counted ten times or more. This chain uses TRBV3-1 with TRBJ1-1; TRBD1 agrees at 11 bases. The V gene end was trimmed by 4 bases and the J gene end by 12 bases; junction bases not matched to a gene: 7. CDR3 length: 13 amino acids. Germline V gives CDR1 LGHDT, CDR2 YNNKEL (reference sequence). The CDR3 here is CASSLKGQGGSFF. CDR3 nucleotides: TGTGCCAGCAGCCTAAAGGGACAGGGGGGTTCTTTCTTT.

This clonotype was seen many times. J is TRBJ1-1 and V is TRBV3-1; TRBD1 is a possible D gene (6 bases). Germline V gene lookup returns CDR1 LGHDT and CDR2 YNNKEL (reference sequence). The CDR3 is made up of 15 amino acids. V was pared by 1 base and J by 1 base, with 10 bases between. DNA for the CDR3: TGTGCCAGCAGCCAAGGTGGGACAAAGAACACTGAAGCTTTCTTT. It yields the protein CASSQGGTKNTEAFF.

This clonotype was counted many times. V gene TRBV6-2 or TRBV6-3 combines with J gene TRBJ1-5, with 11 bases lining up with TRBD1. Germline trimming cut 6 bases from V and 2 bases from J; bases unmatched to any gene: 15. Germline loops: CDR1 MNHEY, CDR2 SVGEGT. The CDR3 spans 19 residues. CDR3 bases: TGTGCCAGCAGCCTCACTGTGGACAGGGGGCGGGTCGGCAATCAGCCCCAGCATTTT. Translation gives CASSLTVDRGRVGNQPQHF.

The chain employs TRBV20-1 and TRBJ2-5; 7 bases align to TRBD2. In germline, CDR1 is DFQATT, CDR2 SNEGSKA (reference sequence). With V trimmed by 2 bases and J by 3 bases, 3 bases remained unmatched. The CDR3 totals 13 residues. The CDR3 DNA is TGCAGTGCTAGACTCCTAGCGGAAGAGACCCAGTACTTC. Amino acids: CSARLLAEETQYF.

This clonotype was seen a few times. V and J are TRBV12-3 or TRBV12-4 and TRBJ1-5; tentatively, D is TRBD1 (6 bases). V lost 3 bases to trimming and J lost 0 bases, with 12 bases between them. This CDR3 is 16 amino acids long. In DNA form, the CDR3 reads TGTGCCAGCAGTTTCCTGGACAGAACTAGCAATCAGCCCCAGCATTTT. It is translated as CASSFLDRTSNQPQHF.

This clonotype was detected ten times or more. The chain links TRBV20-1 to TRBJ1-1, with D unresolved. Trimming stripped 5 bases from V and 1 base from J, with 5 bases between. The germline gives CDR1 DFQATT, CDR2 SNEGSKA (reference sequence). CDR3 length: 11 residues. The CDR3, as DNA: TGCAGTGCTTGGGGGAACACTGAAGCTTTCTTT. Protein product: CSAWGNTEAFF.

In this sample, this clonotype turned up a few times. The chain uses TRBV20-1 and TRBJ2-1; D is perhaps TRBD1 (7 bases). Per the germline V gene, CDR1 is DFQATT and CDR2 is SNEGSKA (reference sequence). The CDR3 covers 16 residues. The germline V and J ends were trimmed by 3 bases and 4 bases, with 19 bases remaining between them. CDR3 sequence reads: CSASAPRGAIYNEQFF. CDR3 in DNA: TGCAGTGCTAGTGCCCCCAGGGGGGCTATTTACAATGAGCAGTTCTTC.

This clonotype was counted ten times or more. The CDR3 nucleotides are TGCAGTGCTTTTACAGGGCGGGGGGGCAATGAGCAGTTCTTC. Residues: CSAFTGRGGNEQFF. The chain couples TRBV20-1 to TRBJ2-1; the match to TRBD2 covers 9 bases. The CDR3 length is 14 residues. CDR1 and CDR2 (germline): DFQATT, SNEGSKA (reference sequence). V shed 5 bases, J shed 6 bases, and the junction held 8 bases outside the gene matches.

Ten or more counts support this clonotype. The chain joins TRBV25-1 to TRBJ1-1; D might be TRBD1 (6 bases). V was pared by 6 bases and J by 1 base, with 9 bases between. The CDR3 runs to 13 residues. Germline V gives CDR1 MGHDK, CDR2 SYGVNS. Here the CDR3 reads CASRRTANTEAFF. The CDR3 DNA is TGTGCCAGCAGAAGGACAGCGAACACTGAAGCTTTCTTT.

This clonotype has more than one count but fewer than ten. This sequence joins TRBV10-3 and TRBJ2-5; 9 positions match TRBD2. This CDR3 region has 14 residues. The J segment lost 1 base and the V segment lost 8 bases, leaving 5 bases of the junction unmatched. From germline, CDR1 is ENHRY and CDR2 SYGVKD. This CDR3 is CAIRGGGVQETQYF. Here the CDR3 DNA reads TGTGCCATCCGTGGCGGGGGGGTCCAAGAGACCCAGTACTTC.

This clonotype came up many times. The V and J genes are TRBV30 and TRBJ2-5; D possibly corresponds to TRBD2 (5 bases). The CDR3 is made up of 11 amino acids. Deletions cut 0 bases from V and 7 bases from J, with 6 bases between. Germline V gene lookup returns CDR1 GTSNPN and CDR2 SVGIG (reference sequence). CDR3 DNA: TGTGCCTGGAGTGTACTAGGGACCCAGTACTTC. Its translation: CAWSVLGTQYF.

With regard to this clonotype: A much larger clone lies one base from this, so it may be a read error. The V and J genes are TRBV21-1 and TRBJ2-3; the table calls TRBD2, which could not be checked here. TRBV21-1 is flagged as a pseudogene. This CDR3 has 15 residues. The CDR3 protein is CASSKGGPAKDTQYF. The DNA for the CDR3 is TGTGCCAGCAGCAAAGGTGGGCCGGCCAAAGATACGCAGTATTTT.

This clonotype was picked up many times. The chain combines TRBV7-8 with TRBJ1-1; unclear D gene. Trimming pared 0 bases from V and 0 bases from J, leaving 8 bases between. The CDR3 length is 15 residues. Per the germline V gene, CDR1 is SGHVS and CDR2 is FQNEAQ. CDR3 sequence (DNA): TGTGCCAGCAGCTTAGCCGGCAGCTTGAACACTGAAGCTTTCTTT. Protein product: CASSLAGSLNTEAFF. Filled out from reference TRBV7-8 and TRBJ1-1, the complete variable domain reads GAGVSQSPRYKVAKRGQDVALRCDPISGHVSLFWYQQALGQGPEFLTYFQNEAQLDKSGLPSDRFFAERPEGSVSTLKIQRTQQEDSAVYLCASSLAGSLNTEAFFGQGTRLTVV.

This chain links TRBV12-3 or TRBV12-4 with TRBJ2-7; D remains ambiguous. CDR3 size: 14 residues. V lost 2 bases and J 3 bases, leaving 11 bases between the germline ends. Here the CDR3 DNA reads TGTGCCAGCAGTTTATTAAGGTCCCTCTACGAGCAGTACTTC. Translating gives CASSLLRSLYEQYF.